Listed here are 18 T cell receptor beta chains from one sample, sequenced in a study of blood T cell repertoires in COVID-19. Sequencing used immunoSEQ multiplex PCR; TCRdb keeps in-frame clones, though not all of them. The table lists a few hundred thousand clones, more than 85% of them singletons. Sequencing was carried out using PBMCs or T cells enriched from blood (not recorded which). The source of these receptors is a woman younger than 45 who had recovered from COVID-19.

V gene TRBV28 combines with J gene TRBJ2-5; D might be TRBD2 (6 bases). CDR1 is MDHEN, CDR2 SYDVKM, per germline. The CDR3 runs to 17 residues. Trimming pared 4 bases from V and 5 bases from J, leaving 23 bases between. DNA of the CDR3: TGTGCCAGCAGTTCCCACTCACCGGGAAAAAGCGGGGAGACCCAGTACTTC. This codes for CASSSHSPGKSGETQYF.

The rearrangement uses TRBV5-1 and TRBJ2-1, with TRBD1 matching 8 bases. Trimming took 4 bases from V and 7 from J; bases not matched to a gene: 4. Germline V gene lookup returns CDR1 SGHRS and CDR2 YFSETQ. There are 13 residues in the CDR3. This CDR3 is CASSTRTGNEQFF. CDR3 DNA: TGCGCCAGCAGCACCCGGACAGGGAATGAGCAGTTCTTC.

The chain couples TRBV28 to TRBJ1-4; D is perhaps TRBD1 (5 bases). The V gene lost 3 bases and the J gene lost 5 bases, with 10 bases spanning the gap. CDR1 MDHEN and CDR2 SYDVKM come from the germline V gene. This CDR3 has 14 amino acids. The CDR3 loop reads CASSFLGVNEKLFF. The CDR3 coding sequence is TGTGCCAGCAGTTTCTTAGGGGTAAATGAAAAACTGTTTTTT.

The gene calls are TRBV21-1 and TRBJ1-2; the table's D call of TRBD1 was not tested on the DNA. TRBV21-1 represents a pseudogene. The CDR3 contains 21 residues. The chain's CDR3 is CASSFGDREPPSPQTNYGYTF. For the CDR3, the DNA is TGTGCCAGCAGCTTTGGGGACAGGGAACCCCCGTCCCCCCAAACTAACTATGGCTACACCTTC.

This chain links TRBV27 with TRBJ1-5; D is unresolved. The V end lost 2 bases, the J end lost 5 bases, and 7 bases lay between the germline ends. CDR3 length equals 13 residues. From germline, CDR1 is MNHEY and CDR2 SMNVEV (reference sequence). The CDR3, as DNA: TGTGCCAGCAGTTTAGCAGGCTATCAGCCCCAGCATTTT. Amino acid sequence: CASSLAGYQPQHF.

V usage is TRBV30 and J usage is TRBJ1-1; 7 bases are a match to TRBD1. Per the germline V gene, CDR1 is GTSNPN and CDR2 is SVGIG (reference sequence). This CDR3 has 13 amino acids. V lost 3 bases, J lost 5 bases, and 6 bases stayed unmatched. The CDR3 loop is CAWSTQGPTEAFF. The CDR3 nucleotides read TGTGCCTGGAGCACACAGGGGCCTACTGAAGCTTTCTTT.

The chain recombines TRBV4-1 with TRBJ1-4; 8 bases align to TRBD1. The CDR3 extends over 15 amino acids. The germline V gene encodes CDR1 MGHRA and CDR2 YSYEKL. With 5 bases clipped from V and 8 bases from J, the junction kept 10 bases outside the gene matches. The CDR3, as DNA: TGCGCCAGCAGCAGTCTTACAGGGGGGTACGAAAAACTGTTTTTT. The encoded protein is CASSSLTGGYEKLFF.

The chain carries TRBV5-4 and TRBJ1-3; TRBD1 matches at 7 bases. CDR3 length: 14 amino acids. Germline-derived CDR1 and CDR2 are SGHNT and YYREEE (reference sequence). The J segment lost 9 bases and the V segment lost 5 bases, leaving 11 bases of the junction unmatched. DNA of the CDR3: TGTGCCAGCAGTCCGGGACAGTCTGCGGGCACCATATATTTT. This encodes CASSPGQSAGTIYF.

This chain links TRBV4-3 with TRBJ1-1; 8 bases agree with TRBD1. The ends lost 1 base at V and 6 bases at J; junction bases unmatched: 7. The CDR3 consists of 15 residues. Looked up from germline, CDR1 is LGHNA and CDR2 is YSLEER. CDR3 bases: TGCGCCAGCAGCCAAGGGGACAGGCCGTTGGCTGAAGCTTTCTTT. Protein: CASSQGDRPLAEAFF.

The chain has TRBV18 and TRBJ2-1; 10 bases match TRBD1. The CDR3 extends over 18 amino acids. CDR1 is KGHSH and CDR2 is LQKENI in the germline V gene. V lost 3 bases to trimming and J lost 4 bases; unmatched junction nucleotides: 12. CDR3 region: CASSPPPRPGQGYNEQFF. The DNA for the CDR3 is TGTGCCAGCTCACCTCCACCCCGTCCGGGACAGGGGTACAATGAGCAGTTCTTC.

The J gene is TRBJ1-2, the V gene TRBV5-3; D remains ambiguous. TRBV5-3 is an ORF, and what it does is uncertain. The V end lost 1 base, the J end lost 7 bases, and 8 bases lay between the germline ends. The CDR3 loop spans 12 amino acids. The CDR3 protein is CARSLFYSGYTF. Here the CDR3 DNA reads TGTGCCAGAAGCTTGTTTTATTCTGGCTACACCTTC.

Only a few counts were recorded for this clone. This rearrangement joins TRBV20-1 to TRBJ2-7; D is ambiguous. The CDR3 consists of 10 residues. Trimming removed 4 bases from V and 2 bases from J, with 3 bases in between. Germline-derived CDR1 and CDR2 are DFQATT and SNEGSKA (reference sequence). The CDR3 region is CSATAYEQYF. DNA of the CDR3: TGCAGTGCTACAGCCTACGAGCAGTACTTC.

The rearrangement uses TRBV28 and TRBJ1-2, with 8 positions matching TRBD1. Per germline, CDR1 MDHEN and CDR2 SYDVKM. The CDR3 length is 15 residues. V dropped 5 bases and J dropped 2; count of bases not matched to a gene: 7. CDR3 residues: CASSQPRQGNYGYTF. The CDR3 DNA reads TGTGCCAGCAGTCAACCCAGACAGGGGAACTATGGCTACACCTTC.

The CDR3 DNA is TGTGCCAGTAGTATAAGGGGCGGGATCTACGAGCAGTACTTC. It is translated as CASSIRGGIYEQYF. The V call is TRBV19, the J call TRBJ2-7; D is possibly TRBD2 (6 bases). The CDR3 has 14 residues. V lost 2 bases and J lost 3, with 11 bases in between. CDR1 LNHDA and CDR2 SQIVND come from the germline V gene (reference sequence).

This clone was observed once. The CDR3 nucleotides are TGTGCCAGCTCACCACGGGAGGTAGGGGGCAGTTCACCCCTCCACTTT. It codes for CASSPREVGGSSPLHF. J is TRBJ1-6 and V is TRBV18, with 7 bases lining up with TRBD1. The V segment lost 1 base and the J segment 9 bases; nucleotides outside the gene matches: 9. CDR1 is KGHSH and CDR2 is LQKENI in the germline V gene. There are 16 residues in the CDR3.

The chain employs TRBV24-1 and TRBJ2-2; 8 bases are a match to TRBD1. The trim removed 4 bases at V and 6 bases at J, leaving 9 bases unmatched. CDR3 length: 16 amino acids. Germline V gene data show CDR1 as KGHDR and CDR2 as SFDVKD. DNA for the CDR3: TGTGCCACCAGTGAGTTCGGGACAGGAAACGCCGGGGAGCTGTTTTTT. Translation: CATSEFGTGNAGELFF.

This clone showed up just once. CDR3 in amino acids: CASSIHDRKNEKLFF. CDR3 in DNA: TGTGCCAGTAGTATTCATGACAGGAAGAATGAAAAACTGTTTTTT. The V gene is TRBV19, the J gene TRBJ1-4; possible D gene TRBD1, 6 bases. This CDR3 is built from 15 residues. Trimming shortened V by 3 bases and J by 5 bases, and 13 bases separated the two germline ends. Germline CDR1 is LNHDA and CDR2 is SQIVND (reference sequence).

The chain combines TRBV18 with TRBJ2-1; a possible D gene is TRBD2 (6 bases). The CDR3 loop spans 14 amino acids. The V and J ends lost 3 bases and 7 bases respectively, with 13 bases between them. The germline V gene has CDR1 KGHSH and CDR2 LQKENI. The CDR3 here is CASSPQRGINEQFF. The CDR3 nucleotides read TGTGCCAGCTCACCTCAACGGGGGATTAATGAGCAGTTCTTC.